Here is one T cell receptor beta chain with its context. This sample was included in a study of blood T cell repertoires in COVID-19. As processed by the authors: Amplification of reference gene primers was used by the study to estimate nucleated cell counts. The assay was immunoSEQ multiplex PCR, and TCRdb's table has in-frame clones only and misses some. V and J calls and clone size are copied from that table; D and trimming were computed from the DNA. The sample holds about 190,000 clones, 70% to 90% seen once. The CDR3 runs 18 residues. CDR1 is LNHNV and CDR2 is YYDKDF in the germline V gene (reference sequence). Deletions cut 1 base from V and 0 bases from J, with 18 bases between.

V is TRBV15 and J is TRBJ1-2; D remains ambiguous. Sample: peripheral blood. This receptor was identified in a middle-aged woman who had recovered from COVID-19. The CDR3 DNA reads TGTGCCACCAGCAGAGGGGTTTGGGAGGAATCAACTAACTATGGCTACACCTTC. Its protein product is CATSRGVWEESTNYGYTF. Full variable domain (remainder filled in from reference TRBV15 and TRBJ1-2): DAMVIQNPRYQVTQFGKPVTLSCSQTLNHNVMYWYQQKSSQAPKLLFHYYDKDFNNEADTPDNFQSRRPNTSFCFLDIRSPGLGDTAMYLCATSRGVWEESTNYGYTFGSGTRLTVV.